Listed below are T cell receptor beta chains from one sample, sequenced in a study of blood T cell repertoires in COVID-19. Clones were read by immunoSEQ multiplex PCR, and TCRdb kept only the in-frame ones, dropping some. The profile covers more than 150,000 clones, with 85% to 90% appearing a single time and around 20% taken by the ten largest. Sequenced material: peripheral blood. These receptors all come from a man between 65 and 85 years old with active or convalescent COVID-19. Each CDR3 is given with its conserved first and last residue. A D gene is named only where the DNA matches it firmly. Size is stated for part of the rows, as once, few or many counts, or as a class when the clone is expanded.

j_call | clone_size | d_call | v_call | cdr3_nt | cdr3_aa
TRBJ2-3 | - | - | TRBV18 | TGTGCCAGCTCACCGGTAGTGGTTGGCACAGATACGCAGTATTTT | CASSPVVVGTDTQYF
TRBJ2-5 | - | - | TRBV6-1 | TGTGCCAGCAGTGAACCGGGCCTGCGGGAGTACTTC | CASSEPGLREYF
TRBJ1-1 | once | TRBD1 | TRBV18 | TGTGCCAGCTCACCTCCGGACAGGGGAATGAACACTGAAGCTTTCTTT | CASSPPDRGMNTEAFF
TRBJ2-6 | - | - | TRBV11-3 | TGTGCCAGCAGCAAAACCCCTGGACTTCATGGGGCCAACGTCCTGACTTTC | CASSKTPGLHGANVLTF
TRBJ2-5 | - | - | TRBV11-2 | TGTGCCAGCACCCCTTGGGGGGAAAGAAAGACCCAGTACTTC | CASTPWGERKTQYF
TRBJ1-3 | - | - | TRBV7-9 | TGTGCCAGCACGAGGGGTCCGAGCTCTGGAAACACCATATATTTT | CASTRGPSSGNTIYF
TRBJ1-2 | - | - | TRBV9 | TGTGCCAGCACCGAGGGCCAGACCGCTGGTGGCTACACCTTC | CASTEGQTAGGYTF
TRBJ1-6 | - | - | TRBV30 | TGTGCCTGGAGTGTACGGGGAGTGGGAGGTAATTCACCCCTCCACTTT | CAWSVRGVGGNSPLHF
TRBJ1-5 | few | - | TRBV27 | TGTGCCAGCAGTTTACACGGCGGTGGCAATCAGCCCCAGCATTTT | CASSLHGGGNQPQHF
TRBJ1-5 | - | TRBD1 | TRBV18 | TGTGCCAGCTCCCCCGGGACAGGGGTAGGTCAGCCCCAGCATTTT | CASSPGTGVGQPQHF
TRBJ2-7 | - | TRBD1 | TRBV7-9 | TGTGCCAGCAGCTCCCTCCGGGACAGGGTCTACGAGCAGTACTTC | CASSSLRDRVYEQYF
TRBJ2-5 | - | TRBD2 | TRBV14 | TGTGCCAGCAGCCAAGGTGCGGGGGGGCCCGAGACCCAGTACTTC | CASSQGAGGPETQYF
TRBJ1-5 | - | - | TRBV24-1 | TGTGCCACCAGTGATAAAGGAGGTCGAAGCAATCAGCCCCAGCATTTT | CATSDKGGRSNQPQHF
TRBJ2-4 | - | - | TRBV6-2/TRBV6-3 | TGTGCCAGCAGTTACGAGACTGTAGCCAAAAACATTCAGTACTTC | CASSYETVAKNIQYF
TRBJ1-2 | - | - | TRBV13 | TGTGCCAGCAGCCCTACCTACCTCCAGGACAGAGTCTATGGCTACACCTTC | CASSPTYLQDRVYGYTF
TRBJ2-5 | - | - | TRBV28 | TGTGCCAGCGCCTGGGGGGGCGGGCAAGAGACCCAGTACTTC | CASAWGGGQETQYF
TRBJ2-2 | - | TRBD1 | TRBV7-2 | TGTGCCAGCAGCTTAGTGGGACAGGGGGCTATTGGGGAGCTGTTTTTT | CASSLVGQGAIGELFF
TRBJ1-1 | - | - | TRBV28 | TGTGCCAGCAGTTTAAGTCGACAGAACACTGAAGCTTTCTTT | CASSLSRQNTEAFF
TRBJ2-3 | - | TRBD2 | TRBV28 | TGTGCCAGCAGTTTAAGGGCTAGCGGGAGGGGAGATACGCAGTATTTT | CASSLRASGRGDTQYF
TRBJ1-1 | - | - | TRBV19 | TGTGCCAGTCGGAGGGGTGAGGGGAACACTGAAGCTTTCTTT | CASRRGEGNTEAFF
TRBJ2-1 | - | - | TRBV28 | TGTGCCAGCAGTTTAAGCCGGAGAGGGGAGCAGTTCTTC | CASSLSRRGEQFF
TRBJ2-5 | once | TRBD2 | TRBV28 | TGTGCCAGCAGTTTGTCGGTAGCGGGAGTTCAAGAGACCCAGTACTTC | CASSLSVAGVQETQYF
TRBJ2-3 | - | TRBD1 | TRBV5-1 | TGCGCCAGCAGACCCGGGACAGGGGGACCAGATACGCAGTATTTT | CASRPGTGGPDTQYF
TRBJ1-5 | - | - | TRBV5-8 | TGTGCCAGCAGCACGGGACACTATAGCAATCAGCCCCAGCATTTT | CASSTGHYSNQPQHF
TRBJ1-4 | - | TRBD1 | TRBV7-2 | TGTGCCAGCAGCGGAGGGTACAGGGGATGGGGTGAAAAACTGTTTTTT | CASSGGYRGWGEKLFF
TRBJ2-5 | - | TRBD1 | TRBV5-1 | TGCGCCAGCGGGGACAGGGCTGGGGAGACCCAGTACTTC | CASGDRAGETQYF
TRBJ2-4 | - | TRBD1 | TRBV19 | TGTGCCAGTAGTAGACCGGACAGGGGCCCTGCCAAAAACATTCAGTACTTC | CASSRPDRGPAKNIQYF
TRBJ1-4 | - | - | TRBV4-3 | TGCGCCAGCAGCCAAGGACAGGTTGGGGAAAAACTGTTTTTT | CASSQGQVGEKLFF
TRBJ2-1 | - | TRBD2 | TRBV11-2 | TGTGCCAGCAGCTTAGTGTTGGGACTAGCGGGAGGGGAGCAGTTCTTC | CASSLVLGLAGGEQFF
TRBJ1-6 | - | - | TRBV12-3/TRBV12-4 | TGTGCCAGCAGTTTCTTGGGAGATTCACCCCTCCACTTT | CASSFLGDSPLHF
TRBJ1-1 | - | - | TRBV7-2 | TGTGCCAGCAGCTTTACACCCGGACAAAGCGAAGCTTTCTTT | CASSFTPGQSEAFF
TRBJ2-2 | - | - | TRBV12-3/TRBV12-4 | TGTGCCAGCACGGACTCTAACACCGGGGAGCTGTTTTTT | CASTDSNTGELFF
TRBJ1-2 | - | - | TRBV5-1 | TGCGCCAGCAGCTCCACCCCGGGGGCTAACTATGGCTACACCTTC | CASSSTPGANYGYTF
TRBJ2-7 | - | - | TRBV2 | TGTGCCAGCAGTGATAGCCGAGAGCAGTACTTC | CASSDSREQYF
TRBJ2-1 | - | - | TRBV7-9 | TGTGCCAGCAGCTTGCGCAGGGTCTACAATGAGCAGTTCTTC | CASSLRRVYNEQFF
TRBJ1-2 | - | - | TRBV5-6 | TGTGCCAGCAGCATCCGGGTCCCCTATGGCTACACCTTC | CASSIRVPYGYTF
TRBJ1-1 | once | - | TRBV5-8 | TGTGCCAGCAGATTTGGGCTAGGGCTCAGGGGCACTGAAGCTTTCTTT | CASRFGLGLRGTEAFF
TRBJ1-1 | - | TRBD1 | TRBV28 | TGTGCCAGCAGTTTGGGACAGGGGGTGGGAAACACTGAAGCTTTCTTT | CASSLGQGVGNTEAFF
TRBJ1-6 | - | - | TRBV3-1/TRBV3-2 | TGTGCCAGCAGGGGACCTCTGGAGGGGTCACCCCTCCACTTT | CASRGPLEGSPLHF
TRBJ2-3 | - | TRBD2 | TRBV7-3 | TGTGCCAGCAGTAGCGGGAGTATAGATACGCAGTATTTT | CASSSGSIDTQYF